The clone carrying this TCR beta chain has more than one count but fewer than ten. This specimen belongs to a study of T-cell reconstitution after alpha-beta-depleted transplantation in children. This CDR3 has 15 residues. V shed 1 base, J shed 5 bases, and the junction held 3 bases outside the gene matches. Germline CDR1 reads SGHTA; CDR2 reads FQGTGA. As it was prepared, the TCRbeta library received unique molecular identifiers. TCRdb re-derived calls from the PCR reads in MiXCR, one entry per CDR3 protein. Of around 670,000 distinct CDR3 sequences listed, 13% are singletons. This receptor was identified in a girl aged 2 to 9 with congenital amegakaryocytic thrombocytopenia, due to receive a stem cell transplant. The sequenced sample was PBMCs, obtained before TCRalphabeta/CD19-depleted stem cell transplant. The chain joins TRBV7-3 to TRBJ2-3; 10 bases match TRBD2. The CDR3 loop is CASSLNLAGEDTQYF. The CDR3 DNA reads TGTGCCAGCAGCTTAAACCTAGCGGGAGAAGATACGCAGTATTTT.